Sequencing of this T cell receptor beta chain was carried out in a study of human T cells and chemical hapten exposure. Study-level points and caveats: Higher patch test scores went with higher counts of PT1 expanded TCRs. DPC sensitization produced no change in TCRs with frequency above 1 in 1000. Significantly more large CDR3 similarity clusters arose among expanded TCRs than among controls.

Methods used by the authors: Per sample, the median was around 100,000 TCRs, with values from roughly 23,000 to 640,000. A single record per CDR3 protein comes from TCRdb applying MiXCR to the RACE reads. TCRdb's processing, not the authors', yielded these V and J calls. Of around 380,000 distinct CDR3 sequences listed, 4% to 5.5% are singletons. Note on this clonotype: Its antigen is not known.

Time point: patch test 1, 2 weeks after DPC sensitization. Treatment of the sample: therapeutic diphenylcyclopropenone sensitization with weekly scalp DPC. The receptor comes from a woman aged 50 to 65 with alopecia areata. Some clones in this sample may be carry-over from other donors' samples. The sequencing used whole blood, collected in connection with sensitization to the hapten diphenylcyclopropenone (DPC).

The CDR3, as DNA: TGTGCCAGCAGTGAATGTGGGGACAGGACGGGCTATGGCTACACCTTC. Residues: CASSECGDRTGYGYTF. The chain links TRBV25-1 to TRBJ1-2, with 8 positions matching TRBD1. Unmatched junction bases numbered 8, after V lost 1 base and J lost 4 bases. This CDR3 spans 16 amino acids. Germline V gives CDR1 MGHDK, CDR2 SYGVNS.